This record concerns one T cell receptor beta chain sequence. Antigen specificity is unknown. This sample is part of a study of Tregs in tolerant kidney transplant recipients. Findings and limits, study-wide: This study did not directly address biological reproducibility. Findings come from small patient numbers and require larger validation.

The CDR3 runs 13 residues. Germline lookup yields CDR1 ENHRY and CDR2 SYGVKD. Trimming took 7 bases from V and 0 from J, leaving 9 bases between them. Thawed PBMCs were FACS-sorted into unstimulated CD4+CD25+CD127- regulatory T cells, CD4+CD25- non-regulatory cells, CD4 and CD8 cells. Regulatory T cells were sorted from thawed PBMCs rested overnight at 37°C with 200 to 250 IU/ml IL-2. Data came from immunoSEQ multiplex PCR; TCRdb stores just in-frame clones and leaves some out. The data contain approximately 43,000 clones, about 90% of them singletons. What was sequenced was Tregs from blood. This chain joins TRBV10-3 and TRBJ1-1; TRBD1 might be the D (6 bases). This sequence originates from a human donor in good health. CDR3: CAITRGLNTEAFF. CDR3 coding DNA: TGTGCCATCACCAGGGGCTTGAACACTGAAGCTTTCTTT.